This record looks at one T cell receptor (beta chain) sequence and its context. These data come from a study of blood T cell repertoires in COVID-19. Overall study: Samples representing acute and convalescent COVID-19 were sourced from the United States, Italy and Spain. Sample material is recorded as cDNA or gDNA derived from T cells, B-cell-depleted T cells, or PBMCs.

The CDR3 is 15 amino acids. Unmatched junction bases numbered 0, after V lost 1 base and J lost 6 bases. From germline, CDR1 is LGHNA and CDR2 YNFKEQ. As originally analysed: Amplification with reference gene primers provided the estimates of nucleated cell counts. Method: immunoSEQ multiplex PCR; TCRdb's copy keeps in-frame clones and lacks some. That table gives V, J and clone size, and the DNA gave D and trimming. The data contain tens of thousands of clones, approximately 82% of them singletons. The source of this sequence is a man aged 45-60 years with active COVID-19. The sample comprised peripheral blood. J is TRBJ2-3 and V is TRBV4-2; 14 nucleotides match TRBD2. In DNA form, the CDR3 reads TGTGCCAGCAGCCAAGGACTAGCGGGGGGGGATACGCAGTATTTT. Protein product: CASSQGLAGGDTQYF.